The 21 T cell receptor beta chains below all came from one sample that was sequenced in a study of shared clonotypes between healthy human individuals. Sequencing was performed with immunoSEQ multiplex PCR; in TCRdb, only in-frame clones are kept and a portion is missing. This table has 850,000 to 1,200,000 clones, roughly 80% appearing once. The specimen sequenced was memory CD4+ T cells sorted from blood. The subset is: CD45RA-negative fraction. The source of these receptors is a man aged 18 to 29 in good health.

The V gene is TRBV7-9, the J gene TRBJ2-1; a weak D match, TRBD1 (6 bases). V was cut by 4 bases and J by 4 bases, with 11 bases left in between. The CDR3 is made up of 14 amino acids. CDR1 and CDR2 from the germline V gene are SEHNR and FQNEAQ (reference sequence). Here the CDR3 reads CASSSRTEYNEQFF. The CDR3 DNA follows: TGTGCCAGCAGCTCCCGGACAGAATACAATGAGCAGTTCTTC.

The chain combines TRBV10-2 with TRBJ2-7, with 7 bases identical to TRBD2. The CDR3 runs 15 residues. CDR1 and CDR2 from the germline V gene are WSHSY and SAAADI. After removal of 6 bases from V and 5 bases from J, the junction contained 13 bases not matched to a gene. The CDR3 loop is CASSGTNTRRDEQYF. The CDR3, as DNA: TGCGCCAGCAGCGGGACTAACACAAGGAGGGACGAGCAGTACTTC.

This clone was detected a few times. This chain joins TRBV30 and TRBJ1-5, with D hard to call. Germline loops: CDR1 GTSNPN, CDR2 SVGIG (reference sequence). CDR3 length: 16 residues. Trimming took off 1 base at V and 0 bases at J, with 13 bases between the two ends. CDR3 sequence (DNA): TGTGCCTGGAGTGACCGGGATTCGTATAGCAATCAGCCCCAGCATTTT. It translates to CAWSDRDSYSNQPQHF.

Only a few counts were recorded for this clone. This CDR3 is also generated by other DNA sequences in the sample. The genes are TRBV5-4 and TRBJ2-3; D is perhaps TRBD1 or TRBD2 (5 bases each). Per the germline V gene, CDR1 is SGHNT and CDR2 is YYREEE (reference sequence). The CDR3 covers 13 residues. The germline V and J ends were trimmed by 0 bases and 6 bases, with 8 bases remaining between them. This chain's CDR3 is CASSLAGPDTQYF. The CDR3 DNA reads TGTGCCAGCAGCTTGGCGGGACCCGATACGCAGTATTTT.

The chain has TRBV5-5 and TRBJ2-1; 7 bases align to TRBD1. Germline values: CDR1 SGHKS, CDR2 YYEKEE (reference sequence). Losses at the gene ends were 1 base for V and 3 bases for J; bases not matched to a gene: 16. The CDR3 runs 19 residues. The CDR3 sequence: CASSLSQFLLRQGYNEQFF. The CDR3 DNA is TGTGCCAGCAGCTTGTCACAATTTCTATTAAGACAGGGCTACAATGAGCAGTTCTTC.

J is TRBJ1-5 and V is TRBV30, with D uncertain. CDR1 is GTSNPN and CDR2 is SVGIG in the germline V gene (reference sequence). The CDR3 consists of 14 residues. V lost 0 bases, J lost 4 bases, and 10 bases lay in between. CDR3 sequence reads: CAWSVAGVNQPQHF. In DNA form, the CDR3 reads TGTGCCTGGAGTGTCGCGGGAGTAAATCAGCCCCAGCATTTT.

Here the CDR3 reads CASRGGLAGRGNIQYF. CDR3 sequence (DNA): TGTGCCAGCAGGGGGGGACTAGCGGGAAGGGGCAACATTCAGTACTTC. The chain joins TRBV2 to TRBJ2-4, with 13 nucleotides matching TRBD2. The germline V gene encodes CDR1 SNHLY and CDR2 FYNNEI. With 6 bases clipped from V and 7 bases from J, the junction kept 9 bases outside the gene matches. The CDR3 runs 16 residues.

This CDR3 reads CASSRGAYGDTQYF. The CDR3 region has the DNA TGCGCCAGCTCCCGAGGGGCCTATGGAGATACGCAGTATTTT. The rearrangement joins TRBV4-3 to TRBJ2-3; D is tentatively TRBD1 or TRBD2 (5 bases each). Trimming removed 8 bases at V and 5 bases at J, with 17 bases between. In germline, CDR1 is LGHNA, CDR2 YSLEER. The CDR3 sequence is 14 residues long.

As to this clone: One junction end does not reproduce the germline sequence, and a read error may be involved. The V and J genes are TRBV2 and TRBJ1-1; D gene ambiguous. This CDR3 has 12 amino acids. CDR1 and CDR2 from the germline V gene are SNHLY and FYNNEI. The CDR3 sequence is CASRISAQNYIF. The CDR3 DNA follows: TGTGCCAGCAGAATTTCAGCTCAGAATTACATCTTT.

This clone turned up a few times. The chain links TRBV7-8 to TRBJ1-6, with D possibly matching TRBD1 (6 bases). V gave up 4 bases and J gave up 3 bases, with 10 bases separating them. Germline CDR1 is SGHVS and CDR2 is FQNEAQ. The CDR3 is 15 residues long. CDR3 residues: CASSSRDNYNSPLHF. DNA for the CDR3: TGTGCCAGCAGCTCCCGGGACAACTATAATTCACCCCTCCACTTT.

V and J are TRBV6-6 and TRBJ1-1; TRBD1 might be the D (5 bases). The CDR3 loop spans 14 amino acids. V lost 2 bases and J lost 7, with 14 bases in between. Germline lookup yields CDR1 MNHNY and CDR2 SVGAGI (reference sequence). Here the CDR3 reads CASSYPGTVDEAFF. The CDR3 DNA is TGTGCCAGCAGTTACCCCGGGACTGTGGATGAAGCTTTCTTT.

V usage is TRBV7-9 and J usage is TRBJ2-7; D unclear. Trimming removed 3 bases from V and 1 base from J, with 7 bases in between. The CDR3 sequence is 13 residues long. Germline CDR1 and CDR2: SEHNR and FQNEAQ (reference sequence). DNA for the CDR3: TGTGCCAGCAGCTTTGACGGATCCTACGAGCAGTACTTC. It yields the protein CASSFDGSYEQYF.

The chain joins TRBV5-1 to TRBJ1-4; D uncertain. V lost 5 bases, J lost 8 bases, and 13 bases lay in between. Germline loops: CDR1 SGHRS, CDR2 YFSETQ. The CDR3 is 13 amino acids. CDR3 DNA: TGCGCCAGCAGGACCCGACAACGGGAAAAACTGTTTTTT. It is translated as CASRTRQREKLFF. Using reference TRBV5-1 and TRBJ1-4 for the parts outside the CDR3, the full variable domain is KAGVTQTPRYLIKTRGQQVTLSCSPISGHRSVSWYQQTPGQGLQFLFEYFSETQRNKGNFPGRFSGRQFSNSRSEMNVSTLELGDSALYLCASRTRQREKLFFGSGTQLSVL.

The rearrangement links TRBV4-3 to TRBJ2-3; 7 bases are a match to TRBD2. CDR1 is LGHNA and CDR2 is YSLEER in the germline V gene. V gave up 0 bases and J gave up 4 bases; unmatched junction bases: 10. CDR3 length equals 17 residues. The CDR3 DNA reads TGCGCCAGCAGCCAAGATTACGGGGGAGGGCCTCCAGATACGCAGTATTTT. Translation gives CASSQDYGGGPPDTQYF.

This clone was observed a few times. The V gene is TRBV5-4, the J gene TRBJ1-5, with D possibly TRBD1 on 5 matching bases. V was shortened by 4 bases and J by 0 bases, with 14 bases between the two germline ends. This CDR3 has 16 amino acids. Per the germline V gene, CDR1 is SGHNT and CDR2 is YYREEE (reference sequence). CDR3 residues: CASSPTPGLSNQPQHF. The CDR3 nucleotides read TGTGCCAGCAGCCCCACGCCAGGGCTTAGCAATCAGCCCCAGCATTTT.

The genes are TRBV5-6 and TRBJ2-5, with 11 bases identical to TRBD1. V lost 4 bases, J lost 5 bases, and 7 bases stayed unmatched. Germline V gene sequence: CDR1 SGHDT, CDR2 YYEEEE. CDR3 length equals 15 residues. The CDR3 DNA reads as TGTGCCAGCAGCGCTCGGACAGGGGGCTGGGAGACCCAGTACTTC. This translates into CASSARTGGWETQYF.

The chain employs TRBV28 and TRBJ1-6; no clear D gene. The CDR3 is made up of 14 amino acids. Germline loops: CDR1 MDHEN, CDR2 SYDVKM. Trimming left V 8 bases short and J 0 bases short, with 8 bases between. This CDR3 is CASAGSSYNSPLHF. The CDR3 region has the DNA TGTGCCAGCGCGGGGAGCTCCTATAATTCACCCCTCCACTTT.

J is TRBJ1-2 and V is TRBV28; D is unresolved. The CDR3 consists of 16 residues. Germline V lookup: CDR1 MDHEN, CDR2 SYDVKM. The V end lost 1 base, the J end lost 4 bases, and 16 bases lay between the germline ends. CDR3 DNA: TGTGCCAGCAGTTTATCCCCCGGACTAGGAGGCTATGGCTACACCTTC. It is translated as CASSLSPGLGGYGYTF.

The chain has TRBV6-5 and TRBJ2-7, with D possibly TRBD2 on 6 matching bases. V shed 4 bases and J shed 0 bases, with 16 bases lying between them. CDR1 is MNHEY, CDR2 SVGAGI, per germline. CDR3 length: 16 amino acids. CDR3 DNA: TGTGCCAGCAGTTTACATCTGTCGGGGGACTCCTACGAGCAGTACTTC. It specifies CASSLHLSGDSYEQYF.

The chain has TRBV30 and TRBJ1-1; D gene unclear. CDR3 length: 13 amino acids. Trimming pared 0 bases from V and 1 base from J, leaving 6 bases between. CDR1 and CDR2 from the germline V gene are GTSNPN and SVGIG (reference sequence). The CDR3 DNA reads TGTGCCTGGAGTGTCGAGCAGAACACTGAAGCTTTCTTT. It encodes CAWSVEQNTEAFF. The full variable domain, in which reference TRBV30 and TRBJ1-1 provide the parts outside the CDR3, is SQTIHQWPATLVQPVGSPLSLECTVEGTSNPNLYWYRQAAGRGLQLLFYSVGIGQISSEVPQNLSASRPQDRQFILSSKKLLLSDSGFYLCAWSVEQNTEAFFGQGTRLTVV.

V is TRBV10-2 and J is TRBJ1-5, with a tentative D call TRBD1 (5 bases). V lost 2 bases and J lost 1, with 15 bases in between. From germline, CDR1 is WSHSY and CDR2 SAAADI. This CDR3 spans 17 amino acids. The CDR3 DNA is TGCGCCAGCAGTGAGATTAGTTCAGGGACGAGCAATCAGCCCCAGCATTTT. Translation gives CASSEISSGTSNQPQHF.